Presented here are 10 T cell receptor beta chains from one specimen sequenced in a study of blood T cell repertoires in COVID-19 (dated by TCRdb to the early 2020s). Libraries came from the immunoSEQ multiplex PCR assay. TCRdb re-hosts the immuneACCESS table, in-frame sequences only. Its copies lack some clones; in the studies checked, an unresolved V gene accounts for under half of them, and the cause for the rest is not known. For this sample the table gives 290,000 or so clones, of which around 91% were detected only once. The ten most abundant clones make up around 4.3% of the sample. Material: PBMCs or T cells enriched from blood (not recorded which). The origin of the receptors is a woman under 30 with acute COVID-19.

This chain joins TRBV28 and TRBJ1-5; D call uncertain. V was cut by 3 bases and J by 0 bases, with 9 bases left in between. The CDR3 has 15 amino acids. CDR1 and CDR2 (germline): MDHEN, SYDVKM. This CDR3 reads CASSFSGYSNQPQHF. The CDR3 nucleotides read TGTGCCAGCAGTTTTTCGGGGTATAGCAATCAGCCCCAGCATTTT. Filled out from reference TRBV28 and TRBJ1-5, the complete variable domain reads DVKVTQSSRYLVKRTGEKVFLECVQDMDHENMFWYRQDPGLGLRLIYFSYDVKMKEKGDIPEGYSVSREKKERFSLILESASTNQTSMYLCASSFSGYSNQPQHFGDGTRLSIL.

The chain links TRBV27 to TRBJ2-1; 11 positions agree with TRBD1. CDR3 size: 14 residues. Trimming removed 3 bases from V and 9 bases from J; junction bases left unmatched: 4. The V gene's germline CDR1 is MNHEY and CDR2 SMNVEV (reference sequence). The CDR3 nucleotides read TGTGCCAGCAGTTTGGGACAGGGGGAACGTGAGCAGTTCTTC. Amino acid sequence: CASSLGQGEREQFF.

The chain couples TRBV19 to TRBJ1-1, with D hard to call. Germline lookup yields CDR1 LNHDA and CDR2 SQIVND (reference sequence). V was trimmed by 4 bases and J by 1 base, leaving 10 bases between them. The CDR3 is 14 amino acids. The CDR3 loop is CASSRRTANTEAFF. DNA for the CDR3: TGTGCCAGTAGTAGGAGAACGGCGAACACTGAAGCTTTCTTT.

The rearrangement links TRBV13 to TRBJ2-7; D call uncertain. This CDR3 is built from 15 residues. Germline V lookup: CDR1 PRHDT, CDR2 FYEKMQ (reference sequence). Trimming cost V 5 bases and J 5 bases, with 19 bases left between them. The DNA for the CDR3 is TGTGCCAGCAGCCCGTCGTGGCCTGCCGTCCACGAGCAGTACTTC. Translation gives CASSPSWPAVHEQYF.

The chain couples TRBV18 to TRBJ1-2, with TRBD1 identical over 10 bases. This CDR3 is 15 amino acids long. V gave up 5 bases and J gave up 1 base; unmatched junction bases: 4. In germline, CDR1 is KGHSH, CDR2 LQKENI. DNA for the CDR3: TGTGCCAGCTCAGGCCGGGACAGGGGTAACTATGGCTACACCTTC. Translation: CASSGRDRGNYGYTF.

This clone was counted once. The chain employs TRBV11-3 and TRBJ2-1, with 8 bases identical to TRBD2. V trimming: 5 bases; J trimming: 6 bases; junction bases outside the gene matches: 9. There are 15 residues in the CDR3. Germline V gene data show CDR1 as SGHNT and CDR2 as YENEEA. The CDR3 region has the DNA TGTGCCAGCAGCCCTACTAGCGGCCACGCCAATGAGCAGTTCTTC. Its protein product is CASSPTSGHANEQFF.

The CDR3 region has the DNA TGTGCCAGCAATAGAGGGGGACAGGGGTATAATTCACCCCTCCACTTT. Amino acids: CASNRGGQGYNSPLHF. V usage is TRBV25-1 and J usage is TRBJ1-6; the match to TRBD1 covers 10 bases. Germline-derived CDR1 and CDR2 are MGHDK and SYGVNS. Germline trimming cut 7 bases from V and 4 bases from J; bases unmatched to any gene: 7. The CDR3 is 16 amino acids.

In its sample, this clone was seen once. The genes are TRBV5-1 and TRBJ2-1; the match to TRBD2 covers 7 bases. V lost 0 bases, J lost 8 bases, and 11 bases stayed unmatched. CDR1 is SGHRS and CDR2 is YFSETQ in the germline V gene. This CDR3 has 16 amino acids. The CDR3 DNA reads as TGCGCCAGCAGCTTGGTACCGTGGGAGGGCCACGATGAGCAGTTCTTC. Translated: CASSLVPWEGHDEQFF.

This chain joins TRBV19 and TRBJ2-5; 7 nucleotides line up with TRBD2. This CDR3 has 13 residues. Germline-derived CDR1 and CDR2 are LNHDA and SQIVND (reference sequence). With V trimmed by 5 bases and J by 5 bases, 5 bases remained unmatched. The CDR3 DNA follows: TGTGCCAGTAGTGGCGGGAGAGGGGAGACCCAGTACTTC. Translated, it gives CASSGGRGETQYF. The variable domain in full, completed from reference TRBV19 and TRBJ2-5, reads DGGITQSPKYLFRKEGQNVTLSCEQNLNHDAMYWYRQDPGQGLRLIYYSQIVNDFQKGDIAEGYSVSREKKESFPLTVTSAQKNPTAFYLCASSGGRGETQYFGPGTRLLVL.

This chain links TRBV5-1 with TRBJ1-2, with 8 nucleotides matching TRBD1. This CDR3 comprises 13 residues. Germline trimming cut 7 bases from V and 6 bases from J; bases unmatched to any gene: 8. Germline assignment: CDR1 SGHRS and CDR2 YFSETQ. The CDR3 nucleotides read TGCGCCAGCTCGACAGGGGAGAAGGATGGCTACACCTTC. Translating it yields CASSTGEKDGYTF.